The 25 T cell receptor beta chains given below trace back to one sample, sequenced in a study of patients and donors after allogeneic stem cell transplantation. TCRdb called the RT-PCR reads again in MiXCR, with one record for every CDR3 protein. The data hold more than 850,000 distinct CDR3 sequences, with around 17% observed a single time. The specimen sequenced was blood, either unsorted or a sorted T cell fraction (not recorded which). Every receptor here comes from a human donor who was either an allogeneic HSCT recipient or a stem cell or donor lymphocyte infusion donor (not recorded which). It is not recorded whose cells these are; they may come from a transplant donor.

This chain uses TRBV3-1 with TRBJ2-7; weak D call: TRBD1 (6 bases). CDR3 length: 15 residues. Germline V gene data show CDR1 as LGHDT and CDR2 as YNNKEL (reference sequence). With 3 bases removed from V and 5 bases from J, the gap between germline ends came to 17 bases. DNA of the CDR3: TGTGCCAGCAGCCATCCGGGACAAAGAAAGGACGAGCAGTACTTC. This sequence encodes CASSHPGQRKDEQYF.

The chain combines TRBV25-1 with TRBJ2-5; TRBD1 agrees at 9 bases. Germline loops: CDR1 MGHDK, CDR2 SYGVNS. V lost 1 base to trimming and J lost 6 bases; unmatched junction nucleotides: 3. The CDR3 length is 14 residues. CDR3: CASSEWDREKTQYF. The CDR3 DNA follows: TGTGCCAGCAGTGAATGGGACAGGGAGAAGACCCAGTACTTC.

CDR3 bases: TGTGCCAGCAGCTCACCTAAAAGTGGCTTCTCTGGGGCCAACGTCCTGACTTTC. Encoded protein: CASSSPKSGFSGANVLTF. The genes are TRBV11-1 and TRBJ2-6, with unresolved D. The germline V gene has CDR1 SGHAT and CDR2 FQDESV (reference sequence). The CDR3 totals 18 residues. V was trimmed by 4 bases and J by 0 bases, leaving 16 bases between them.

This clonotype was recorded many times. The V gene is TRBV3-1, the J gene TRBJ2-7; D not certain. The CDR3 loop spans 11 amino acids. Germline CDR1 LGHDT, CDR2 YNNKEL (reference sequence). Between the trimmed V and J ends, which lost 2 bases and 5 bases, there was a span of 4 bases. CDR3 in DNA: TGTGCCAGCAGCCAAAGGAACGAGCAGTACTTC. Translating gives CASSQRNEQYF.

This clonotype came up many times. The gene calls are TRBV7-2 and TRBJ1-1; D not resolved. V was shortened by 2 bases and J by 1 base, with 11 bases between the two germline ends. Germline assignment: CDR1 SGHTA and CDR2 FQGNSA. The CDR3 spans 15 residues. CDR3 DNA: TGTGCCAGCAGCTTAAGGGAGGGAGCGAACACTGAAGCTTTCTTT. Protein product: CASSLREGANTEAFF.

This clonotype was picked up many times. The V and J genes are TRBV5-1 and TRBJ2-7; D not certain. CDR1 is SGHRS, CDR2 YFSETQ, per germline. The CDR3 contains 14 residues. V lost 2 bases and J lost 4, with 13 bases in between. CDR3 residues: CASSFGSHLYEQYF. The DNA for the CDR3 is TGCGCCAGCAGCTTCGGCAGTCACCTTTACGAGCAGTACTTC.

This chain links TRBV11-2 with TRBJ2-7; the match to TRBD2 covers 11 bases. This CDR3 is 15 amino acids long. Per the germline V gene, CDR1 is SGHAT and CDR2 is FQNNGV. After removal of 5 bases from V and 3 bases from J, the junction contained 6 bases not matched to a gene. CDR3: CASSQTLAGDYEQYF. The CDR3 bases are TGTGCCAGCAGCCAAACACTAGCGGGAGACTACGAGCAGTACTTC.

This clonotype showed up just a few times. V usage is TRBV20-1 and J usage is TRBJ1-1; a weak D match, TRBD1 (5 bases). CDR1 is DFQATT and CDR2 is SNEGSKA in the germline V gene (reference sequence). V lost 3 bases and J 4 bases, leaving 12 bases between the germline ends. The CDR3 is 13 amino acids. CDR3 loop: CSASRDGGTEAFF. The CDR3 bases are TGCAGTGCTAGCAGGGATGGAGGCACTGAAGCTTTCTTT.

This clonotype was observed many times. The chain recombines TRBV6-5 with TRBJ2-3, with 13 bases matching TRBD2. V trimming: 0 bases; J trimming: 6 bases; junction bases outside the gene matches: 6. Germline values: CDR1 MNHEY, CDR2 SVGAGI. The CDR3 spans 17 residues. DNA of the CDR3: TGTGCCAGCAGTTACTCTAGGACTAGCGGGAGAACTGATACGCAGTATTTT. The encoded protein is CASSYSRTSGRTDTQYF.

This clonotype was picked up a small number of times. The J gene is TRBJ1-2, the V gene TRBV2; no clear D. The CDR3 length is 13 residues. Germline V CDR1 and CDR2: SNHLY, FYNNEI. Deletions cut 10 bases from V and 0 bases from J, with 12 bases between. The CDR3 DNA reads TGTGCCACTAGGGCCAGAGCTAACTATGGCTACACCTTC. Its protein product is CATRARANYGYTF.

This clonotype was seen more than once but under ten times. The gene calls are TRBV4-2 and TRBJ2-3; the match to TRBD2 covers 13 bases. The CDR3 runs 17 residues. After removal of 6 bases from V and 0 bases from J, the junction contained 6 bases not matched to a gene. Germline V gene data show CDR1 as LGHNA and CDR2 as YNFKEQ. CDR3: CASRGLAGVASTDTQYF. Here the CDR3 DNA reads TGTGCCAGCAGAGGACTAGCGGGGGTCGCTAGCACAGATACGCAGTATTTT.

The sample holds a few counts of this clonotype. The rearrangement uses TRBV6-1 and TRBJ1-5; possible D gene TRBD1, 6 bases. CDR1 is MNHNS and CDR2 is SASEGT in the germline V gene. The CDR3 contains 16 residues. V was trimmed by 6 bases and J by 0 bases, leaving 15 bases between them. CDR3 protein: CASRSGTTPSNQPQHF. CDR3 DNA sequence: TGTGCCAGCAGGTCCGGGACAACCCCTAGCAATCAGCCCCAGCATTTT.

The sample holds a few counts of this clonotype. J is TRBJ2-1 and V is TRBV5-1, with TRBD2 matching 10 bases. CDR3 length equals 15 residues. Per the germline V gene, CDR1 is SGHRS and CDR2 is YFSETQ. V lost 7 bases to trimming and J lost 4 bases; unmatched junction nucleotides: 8. This CDR3 reads CASWFGLAEYNEQFF. CDR3 sequence (DNA): TGCGCCAGCTGGTTTGGACTAGCGGAGTACAATGAGCAGTTCTTC.

This clonotype appeared many times. The chain joins TRBV12-3 or TRBV12-4 to TRBJ1-3; D might be TRBD1 (5 bases). There are 14 residues in the CDR3. The V and J ends lost 7 bases and 4 bases respectively, with 14 bases between them. The DNA for the CDR3 is TGTGCCAGCACCCGAGGGACGAAAGGAAACACCATATATTTT. This gives the protein CASTRGTKGNTIYF.

The V call is TRBV3-1, the J call TRBJ1-2, with D uncertain. This CDR3 region has 14 residues. Germline-derived CDR1 and CDR2 are LGHDT and YNNKEL (reference sequence). Between the trimmed V and J ends, which lost 0 bases and 5 bases, there was a span of 10 bases. DNA for the CDR3: TGTGCCAGCAGCCAAGATACAGCGAGATATGGCTACACCTTC. This sequence encodes CASSQDTARYGYTF. The entire variable domain, with the rest obtained from reference TRBV3-1 and TRBJ1-2, is as follows: DTAVSQTPKYLVTQMGNDKSIKCEQNLGHDTMYWYKQDSKKFLKIMFSYNNKELIINETVPNRFSPKSPDKAHLNLHINSLELGDSAVYFCASSQDTARYGYTFGSGTRLTVV.

The chain carries TRBV5-5 and TRBJ1-1; a weak D match, TRBD1 (6 bases). V gave up 0 bases and J gave up 7 bases, with 22 bases separating them. Germline assignment: CDR1 SGHKS and CDR2 YYEKEE (reference sequence). The CDR3 is 17 amino acids. DNA for the CDR3: TGTGCCAGCAGCTTGGCCACAGGGAGTATAGTCATCCGTGAAGCTTTCTTT. It encodes CASSLATGSIVIREAFF. The variable domain in full, with the rest retrieved from reference TRBV5-5 and TRBJ1-1, is DAGVTQSPTHLIKTRGQQVTLRCSPISGHKSVSWYQQVLGQGPQFIFQYYEKEERGRGNFPDRFSARQFPNYSSELNVNALLLGDSALYLCASSLATGSIVIREAFFGQGTRLTVV.

This clonotype occurred many times. This chain links TRBV20-1 with TRBJ2-2; D not resolved. V was pared by 0 bases and J by 4 bases, with 6 bases between. Germline V gene data show CDR1 as DFQATT and CDR2 as SNEGSKA (reference sequence). This CDR3 is 13 amino acids long. The CDR3 loop is CSARDRPTGELFF. CDR3 in DNA: TGCAGTGCTAGAGATCGGCCCACCGGGGAGCTGTTTTTT.

This clonotype was picked up a small number of times. This chain uses TRBV27 with TRBJ2-5, with TRBD1 as a possible D gene (5 bases). V was pared by 8 bases and J by 5 bases, with 12 bases between. This CDR3 is built from 12 residues. Germline V gene sequence: CDR1 MNHEY, CDR2 SMNVEV (reference sequence). The CDR3 spells CASRTKGETQYF. The CDR3 bases are TGTGCCAGCCGCACGAAGGGGGAGACCCAGTACTTC.

The CDR3 reads CASSEGGSSTDTQYF. CDR3 coding DNA: TGTGCCAGCAGTGAAGGGGGTAGCAGCACAGATACGCAGTATTTT. J is TRBJ2-3 and V is TRBV2; D gene unclear. Trimming left V 1 base short and J 0 bases short, with 8 bases between. Germline lookup yields CDR1 SNHLY and CDR2 FYNNEI. The CDR3 extends over 15 amino acids.

Turning to this clonotype: It is likely a read error, because the conserved phenylalanine at the end of the CDR3 is missing. The V and J genes are TRBV20-1 and TRBJ2-3; 7 positions agree with TRBD2. Germline V lookup: CDR1 DFQATT, CDR2 SNEGSKA (reference sequence). The CDR3 has 14 amino acids. J lost 3 bases, V lost 1 base, and 4 bases had no gene match. The CDR3 is CSARATGGTDTQYY. CDR3 in DNA: TGCAGTGCTAGAGCAACGGGAGGTACAGATACGCAGTATTAT.

The rearrangement uses TRBV6-1 and TRBJ1-5, with D unresolved. The germline CDR1 and CDR2 sequences are MNHNS and SASEGT. Trimming took 5 bases from V and 10 from J, leaving 18 bases between them. This CDR3 contains 14 residues. The chain's CDR3 is CASSPYTGLGPQHF. DNA for the CDR3: TGTGCCAGCAGTCCGTACACTGGTTTAGGCCCCCAGCATTTT.

This clonotype was seen only a few times. The genes are TRBV7-9 and TRBJ2-4; 7 nucleotides align to TRBD1. The V segment lost 3 bases and the J segment 3 bases; nucleotides outside the gene matches: 5. The germline V gene has CDR1 SEHNR and CDR2 FQNEAQ (reference sequence). The CDR3 runs 15 residues. The CDR3 nucleotides read TGTGCCAGCAGCTTGTACGGGACAGACAAAAACATTCAGTACTTC. It is translated as CASSLYGTDKNIQYF.

The V and J genes are TRBV7-9 and TRBJ2-3, with 7 nucleotides matching TRBD1. CDR1 and CDR2 from the germline V gene are SEHNR and FQNEAQ (reference sequence). This CDR3 contains 15 residues. After removal of 6 bases from V and 2 bases from J, the junction contained 8 bases not matched to a gene. The CDR3 DNA sequence: TGTGCCAGCAGTAGGGACAGTCTCAACACAGATACGCAGTATTTT. The encoded protein is CASSRDSLNTDTQYF. Full variable domain (rest looked up from reference TRBV7-9 and TRBJ2-3): DTGVSQNPRHKITKRGQNVTFRCDPISEHNRLYWYRQTLGQGPEFLTYFQNEAQLEKSRLLSDRFSAERPKGSFSTLEIQRTEQGDSAMYLCASSRDSLNTDTQYFGPGTRLTVL.

J is TRBJ2-3 and V is TRBV10-3, with a weak D call TRBD2 (6 bases). The CDR3 is 13 residues long. Germline-derived CDR1 and CDR2 are ENHRY and SYGVKD. V was trimmed by 10 bases and J by 1 base, leaving 12 bases between them. CDR3 DNA: TGTGCCACAACCGGAGGGGGCACAGATACGCAGTATTTT. Encoded protein: CATTGGGTDTQYF.

The CDR3 DNA follows: TGTGCCAGCAGCTTATATGGTGGTAGCGACCAAGAGACCCAGTACTTC. This sequence encodes CASSLYGGSDQETQYF. This rearrangement joins TRBV13 to TRBJ2-5; D possibly corresponds to TRBD2 (5 bases). V was cut by 2 bases and J by 0 bases, with 13 bases left in between. CDR1 PRHDT and CDR2 FYEKMQ come from the germline V gene (reference sequence). The CDR3 is 16 amino acids.